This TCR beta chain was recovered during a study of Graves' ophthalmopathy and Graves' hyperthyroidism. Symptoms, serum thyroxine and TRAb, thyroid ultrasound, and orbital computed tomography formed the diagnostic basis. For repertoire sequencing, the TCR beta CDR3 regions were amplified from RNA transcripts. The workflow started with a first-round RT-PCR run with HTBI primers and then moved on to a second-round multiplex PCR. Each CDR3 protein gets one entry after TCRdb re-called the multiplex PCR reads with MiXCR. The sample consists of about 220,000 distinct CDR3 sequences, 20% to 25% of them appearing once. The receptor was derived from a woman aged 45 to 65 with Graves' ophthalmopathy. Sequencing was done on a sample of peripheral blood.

The CDR3 nucleotides are TGTGCCAGCGAGGGGAGGACGGGCTATGGCTACACCTTC. Its protein product is CASEGRTGYGYTF. The V call is TRBV9, the J call TRBJ1-2; a possible D gene is TRBD1 (5 bases). This CDR3 has 13 amino acids. Germline CDR1 SGDLS, CDR2 YYNGEE. V was shortened by 7 bases and J by 4 bases, with 14 bases between the two germline ends. Based on the CDR3 plus reference TRBV9 and TRBJ1-2, the full variable domain is DSGVTQTPKHLITATGQRVTLRCSPRSGDLSVYWYQQSLDQGLQFLIQYYNGEERAKGNILERFSAQQFPDLHSELNLSSLELGDSALYFCASEGRTGYGYTFGSGTRLTVV.